Given below is one T cell receptor (beta chain) in context. Which antigen it targets is not known. Per-nucleotide qualities are absent, and no much larger clonotype sits a single base away. This record belongs to a study of shared clonotypes between healthy human individuals (dated by TCRdb to the early 2020s). About the full investigation: The cohort included a few men and a couple of women between 18 and 49 years of age. Per donor, three plates each were used for CD4 naive and CD4 memory, two for CD8 naive, and one for CD8 memory. Blood TCR repertoires of 5 or 6 healthy adults were deeply sequenced to estimate repertoire size and the extent of clonotype sharing between individuals. Different laboratories and diverse techniques were used to prepare libraries and sequence TCR repertoires, to increase sequencing depth and limit assay-specific biases. Per donor, leukapheresis produced somewhere between about 0.9 and 10 billion PBMCs.

Using the deep immunoSEQ assay, multiplex PCR amplified TCR CDR3 regions from genomic DNA. Extracted genomic DNA from each cell subset was distributed evenly across all wells of several immunoSEQ 96-well plates, and each plate was treated as a replicate. For sorted subsets, each replicate PCR was loaded with 150 to 250 ng genomic DNA, equivalent to 30,000 or so T cell genomes. Purified libraries were quantified with a Qubit 3.0 fluorometer, sized on a Bioanalyzer 2100, and re-quantified with the KAPA Library Quantification kit. Every immunoSEQ 96-well plate was sequenced on a separate single-read 150-cycle Illumina NextSeq 550 flow cell. For the original study's pipeline: The immunoSEQ output contained only junctional sequences without quality scores, so filtering could not match that applied to full-length reads. Sequences were annotated with PyIR, a Python wrapper for IgBLAST v1.9, and V/J genes and CDR3 were assigned using IMGT germline references. Reads were removed for weak V/J assignments (E-value above 1e-6), missing CDR3, stop codons, out-of-frame junctions, or ambiguous translated residues. V3J clonotypes were defined by identical inferred V gene, J gene, and CDR3 amino acid sequence. To compute the percentage overlap between repertoires, the number of shared unique clonotypes was divided by the size of the smaller repertoire. RTK rarefaction, the Chao1 estimator, and Recon v2.1 estimates of unobserved clonotypes were used to assess repertoire richness. Generation probabilities were computed with OLGA for all TCRbeta clonotypes obtained by the gDNA method from four donors. The clones in this table, taken by TCRdb from immuneACCESS, are in-frame only. Not every clone is retained; where verified, under half of the shortfall comes from an unresolved V gene, and the cause of the rest is unknown. That table gives V, J and clone size, and the DNA gave D and trimming. In this sample the table shows about a million clones, about 75% of which occur a single time. Approximately 1.5% of the sample is in the top ten clones.

The donors were healthy, HIV-negative adults who had no recently reported acute infections or vaccinations. Every donor was a Caucasian adult residing in Nashville, Tennessee, USA. Magnetic negative selection was used to enrich CD4+ T cells, after which naive cells were positively selected on CD45RA and the negative fraction became the memory subset. Blood was obtained by leukapheresis, after which PBMCs were separated by Ficoll-Histopaque density gradient centrifugation and cryopreserved in liquid nitrogen vapor phase. Purity and quantity of every magnetically sorted T cell population were checked by analytical flow cytometry. Genomic DNA was isolated from every sorted fraction and measured by UV absorbance on a Nanodrop 2000c. Including cysteine and phenylalanine, the CDR3 has 15 amino acids. Left in the record is the CDR3 DNA by itself, 45 bases read in frame from the first base. CDR1 and CDR2 are read off the germline V gene as MDHEN and SYDVKM. The germline V and J ends show losses of 6 bases and 4 bases respectively, and no gene match explains 9 bases of the junction.

The paper's findings and limits, for the study overall: Pairwise subsampling led to the expectation that sequencing depth would affect the degree of clonotype sharing among donors. Higher generation probabilities were observed for clonotypes shared by all four sorted-subset donors than for non-shared clonotypes. Sampling was limited to blood, and TCR repertoires in tissue likely differ from TCR repertoires in blood. Incomplete sequencing was indicated by rarefaction of sorted-subset datasets, despite the large sequencing depth. Sharing across several donors was observed for approximately 5% of naive CD4, under 4% of naive CD8, 2% to 2.5% of memory CD4, and around 0.4% of memory CD8 clonotypes. The genetic and exposure-history diversity represented was limited by the small number of donors. Naive subsets generally had larger estimated clonotype richness than memory subsets.

This receptor was identified in a man aged 18 to 30 in good health. The sequenced sample consisted of memory CD4+ T cells sorted from blood. Read against the paper, the sample's cell subset or site label means: CD45RA-negative fraction. The chain employs TRBV28 and TRBJ2-1, and TRBD1 matches 7 of the central bases. The DNA reads as follows: TGTGCCAGCAGATCTGGGACAGTGGTATACAATGAGCAGTTCTTC. Translation gives CASRSGTVVYNEQFF.